The TCR beta chain described here comes from a study of early T cells in non-severe SARS-CoV-2 infection. The trim removed 5 bases at V and 5 bases at J, leaving 12 bases unmatched. Germline CDR1 reads SNHLY; CDR2 reads FYNNEI. The CDR3 extends over 15 amino acids. Study findings and constraints: Reliance on VDJdb matching favored anti-spike CD8 responses; private and CD4 specificities were missed.

Each single cDNA molecule received a unique molecular identifier. Each CDR3 protein is one row after TCRdb ran MiXCR on the 5' RACE reads. The sample has 55,000 to 75,000 distinct CDR3 sequences; 5% to 6.5% are singletons. There are many counts of this clonotype. What it binds is not known. The sequence was obtained from an adult who was a healthcare worker with PCR-confirmed SARS-CoV-2 infection or an uninfected control (not recorded which). The material was whole blood, obtained at baseline. J is TRBJ2-7 and V is TRBV2; 7 nucleotides agree with TRBD2. As DNA, the CDR3 is TGTGCCAGCAGTCGCGGAGGCAGCCGGGGGGACGAGCAGTACTTC. It codes for CASSRGGSRGDEQYF. Drawing the rest from reference TRBV2 and TRBJ2-7, the complete variable domain is EPEVTQTPSHQVTQMGQEVILRCVPISNHLYFYWYRQILGQKVEFLVSFYNNEISEKSEIFDDQFSVERPDGSNFTLKIRSTKLEDSAMYFCASSRGGSRGDEQYFGPGTRLTVT.